These T cell receptor beta chains were read from a single sample in a study of blood T cell repertoires in COVID-19. The repertoire was sequenced with immunoSEQ multiplex PCR; TCRdb's copy has only in-frame clones and lacks some. The sample consists of roughly 70,000 clones, more than 85% of them appearing once. Sequencing input: peripheral blood. These receptors all come from a woman aged 60 to 75 with active COVID-19. The CDR3 runs from the conserved cysteine through the conserved F or W.

v_call,j_call,cdr3_aa
TRBV7-2,TRBJ2-3,CASTRRTDTQYF
TRBV28,TRBJ1-4,CASSLTRTVSEKLFF
TRBV27,TRBJ2-3,CASSRDRGAVDTQYF
TRBV30,TRBJ2-7,CAWKDRGEQYF
TRBV29-1,TRBJ1-4,CSVEGGPANEKLFF
TRBV11-2,TRBJ2-5,CASSSGQGAGETQYF
TRBV27,TRBJ2-7,CASSSYRDTVYEQYF
TRBV10-2,TRBJ2-7,CASSERVSPYEQYF
TRBV6-5,TRBJ2-4,CASSYRRARENIQYF
TRBV9,TRBJ1-6,CASRSGGGNSPLHF
TRBV9,TRBJ1-2,CASSVSGGGYTF
TRBV6-5,TRBJ2-3,CASRLGLAGGDTQYF
TRBV18,TRBJ1-4,CASSPTGGNEKLFF
TRBV5-1,TRBJ2-2,CASSPPDRGENTGELFF
TRBV5-1,TRBJ2-5,CASSLASISQETQYF
TRBV2,TRBJ2-1,CASGTSGRASEQFF
TRBV19,TRBJ1-2,CASSSTGALGYTF
TRBV7-2,TRBJ2-7,CASSLTSGEQYF
TRBV27,TRBJ2-6,CASNPMGAGASGANVLTF
TRBV29-1,TRBJ2-7,CSVTDSPYEQYF
TRBV7-6,TRBJ2-3,CASSLVGTDTQYF
TRBV28,TRBJ1-2,CASSPPGQFYGYTF
TRBV28,TRBJ2-5,CASSLAGQGVETQYF
TRBV27,TRBJ2-7,CASREQGENEQYF
TRBV18,TRBJ2-1,CASSQGQGEQFF
TRBV7-8,TRBJ2-7,CASSSGPPYEQYF
TRBV28,TRBJ2-1,CASSFSRGSLDNEQFF
TRBV6-1,TRBJ1-5,CASSDRLRDRGGGHQPQHF
TRBV19,TRBJ1-2,CASSIAGGFGYGYTF
TRBV5-5,TRBJ1-1,CASSSGRVTEAFF
TRBV2,TRBJ2-5,CASSEGGPGETQYF
TRBV7-6,TRBJ2-7,CASSLRQGQSYEQYF
TRBV3-1/TRBV3-2,TRBJ2-2,CASSGTRYSTGELFF
TRBV5-1,TRBJ2-7,CASSLGGLVHEQYF
TRBV4-2,TRBJ1-6,CASSQDPGASGNSPLHF
TRBV2,TRBJ2-4,CASSEARLAKNIQYF
TRBV28,TRBJ1-1,CASKERLVGEAFF
TRBV28,TRBJ1-4,CASSTLQGYEKLFF
TRBV19,TRBJ1-2,CASSILGALSGYTF
TRBV19,TRBJ1-4,CASRTSRDRGEKLFF
TRBV5-1,TRBJ2-2,CASSLWANTGELFF
TRBV15,TRBJ1-5,CATSTTGRRNQPQHF
TRBV5-4,TRBJ2-1,CASSSRPLQTSGDYNEQFF
TRBV4-2,TRBJ2-3,CASSQDIGPDTQYF
TRBV28,TRBJ1-5,CASSLIGTGEVSNQPQHF
TRBV15,TRBJ1-2,CATGEFGTGVEYGYTF
TRBV28,TRBJ1-5,CATRRQGAVYSNQPQHF
TRBV2,TRBJ2-7,CASSTGGSTYEQYF
TRBV7-8,TRBJ2-1,CASSLGGTGGFHEQFF
TRBV5-4,TRBJ2-7,CASGRDRVDEQYF
TRBV7-9,TRBJ1-1,CASSFPGHTEAFF
TRBV19,TRBJ1-5,CASKAGTGGTHQPQHF
TRBV5-1,TRBJ2-1,CASSSSGGTQEQFF
TRBV2,TRBJ2-7,CASSEQDSYEQYF
TRBV5-1,TRBJ2-3,CASTYTDTQYF
TRBV5-1,TRBJ2-1,CASSLTTSFRGEQFF
TRBV20-1,TRBJ1-2,CSASLSGQLSYTF
TRBV5-8,TRBJ2-4,CASSTRTGFANIQYF
TRBV5-1,TRBJ2-2,CASSTEGLAGAPGELFF
TRBV5-1,TRBJ1-4,CASSSGSVNEKLFF